These T cell receptor beta chains were read from a single sample in a study of cytomegalovirus exposure and HLA in healthy donors. The protocol was immunoSEQ multiplex PCR, while the TCRdb copy is restricted to in-frame clones and leaves out a portion. Found here are 150,000 to 200,000 clones, 96% of them singletons; the top ten hold about 0.94%. The material sequenced was PBMCs. Every receptor here comes from a woman younger than 30 in good health and CMV-seronegative. The CDR3 runs from the conserved cysteine through the conserved F or W. The listing skips clone size in some rows; elsewhere it reads once, few, many or a size class.

>few|TRBV15|TRBJ2-1
CATGTGGTEQFF
>NA|TRBV6-5|TRBJ1-2
CASSSREQGADGYTF
>NA|TRBV5-6|TRBJ2-7
CASSPTAQVVGEQYF
>NA|TRBV5-1|TRBJ1-3
CASSLEPTGGANAGNTIYF
>NA|TRBV27|TRBJ2-3
CASSLISVGTDTQYF
>NA|TRBV30|TRBJ2-1
CAWRTLAGAQQFF
>NA|TRBV19|TRBJ1-5
CASSIGGENQPQHF
>NA|TRBV28|TRBJ1-4
CASSLRPTGLEKLFF
>NA|TRBV10-3|TRBJ2-7
CAISEDRSYEQYF
>NA|TRBV5-1|TRBJ2-7
CASSSGQGPYEQYF
>NA|TRBV6-6|TRBJ2-1
CASSNHGFANEQFF
>NA|TRBV10-3|TRBJ1-2
CAISDGGQGAYGYTF
>NA|TRBV6-1|TRBJ2-2
CASSDHRGAKAINPGELFF
>NA|TRBV6-1|TRBJ1-2
CASSGYRGDGYTF
>NA|TRBV6-1|TRBJ2-1
CASSDYSNEQFF
>NA|TRBV15|TRBJ1-3
CATSRGGTDGSTIYF
>few|TRBV19|TRBJ1-2
CATKAGDYGYTF
>NA|TRBV2|TRBJ2-7
CATSPRGQREQYF
>NA|TRBV7-9|TRBJ1-2
CASSHRTNYGGNYGYTF
>NA|TRBV9|TRBJ2-3
CASSVGASGGLDTQYF
>NA|TRBV7-9|TRBJ1-6
CASSLGRGQGGTNSPLHF
>NA|TRBV10-3|TRBJ1-6
CAIQWDSSYNSPLHF
>NA|TRBV15|TRBJ2-2
CATSRELAGRELFF
>NA|TRBV2|TRBJ2-3
CASRRQGTSTDTQYF
>NA|TRBV2|TRBJ2-1
CASSETSGGGGYNEQFF
>NA|TRBV9|TRBJ2-4
CASSVDHSGGAANIQYF
>NA|TRBV5-1|TRBJ2-7
CASSLGGQAYEQYF
>NA|TRBV4-1|TRBJ2-3
CASSPLGDTQYF
>NA|TRBV4-1|TRBJ2-5
CASSQMGRGMETQYF
>once|TRBV5-4|TRBJ1-6
CASSSPEPQQGANSPLHF
>NA|TRBV6-5|TRBJ1-6
CASSYSGQGGSPLHF
>NA|TRBV5-5|TRBJ1-1
CASSTLGQKNTEAFF